This T cell receptor beta chain was retrieved from a study of blood T cells in healthy people across ages. Findings and limits, study-wide: Any changes in expanded clonotypes were possibly confounded, as donor CMV status remained unknown. Unsorted PBMCs ruled out conclusive naive versus antigen-experienced comparison.

Each sample gave at least 6 million isolated PBMCs. Alongside a J-beta primer mix, a sample-barcoded 5' primer served in a second PCR lasting about 7 to 11 cycles. All cDNA molecules were each tagged by a template-switch adaptor with 12 random nucleotides. TCRdb independently ran MiXCR on the 5' RACE reads; one entry per CDR3 protein. The sample yields around 940,000 distinct CDR3 sequences, roughly 47% seen once. Concerning this clonotype: Its antigen is as yet unknown.

This receptor was obtained from a woman in her sixties in good health. The specimen sequenced was blood.

CDR3 DNA: TGCAGTGCTAGGACTAGCGGGAGGGCCGCTAGTATAGATACGCAGTATTTT. It yields the protein CSARTSGRAASIDTQYF. The gene calls are TRBV20-1 and TRBJ2-3; 14 bases align to TRBD2. J gave up 5 bases and V 3 bases, and 10 bases lay outside the gene matches. The germline V gene encodes CDR1 DFQATT and CDR2 SNEGSKA (reference sequence). The CDR3 is made up of 17 amino acids.